This TCR beta chain derives from a study of blood T cell repertoires in COVID-19. Study-level information: In each case, the material was cDNA or gDNA derived from T cells, B-cell-depleted T cells, or PBMCs.

Donors were grouped by their self-reported clinical history. Recovery meant two consecutive negative NP/OP PCR tests, professional clearance, or resolved symptoms. As processed by the authors: For nucleated cells, counts were estimated from reference gene primer amplification. The protocol was immunoSEQ multiplex PCR, while the TCRdb copy is restricted to in-frame clones and leaves out a portion. V and J calls and clone size follow that table, whereas D and trimming were derived from the DNA. Here the sample spans 200,000 to 250,000 clones, around 80% being singletons. The V gene's germline CDR1 is SQVTM and CDR2 ANQGSEA. V dropped 7 bases and J dropped 9 bases, with 19 bases sitting between them. This CDR3 spans 14 amino acids.

The receptor's source is a man aged 55-75 years who had recovered from COVID-19. Sequences were obtained from PBMCs or T cells enriched from blood (not recorded which). The rearrangement joins TRBV29-1 to TRBJ1-6; D may be TRBD1 (5 bases). Here the CDR3 DNA reads TGCAGCGCCAACCTGACAGTTCCCACTTCACCCCTCCACTTT. It specifies CSANLTVPTSPLHF.